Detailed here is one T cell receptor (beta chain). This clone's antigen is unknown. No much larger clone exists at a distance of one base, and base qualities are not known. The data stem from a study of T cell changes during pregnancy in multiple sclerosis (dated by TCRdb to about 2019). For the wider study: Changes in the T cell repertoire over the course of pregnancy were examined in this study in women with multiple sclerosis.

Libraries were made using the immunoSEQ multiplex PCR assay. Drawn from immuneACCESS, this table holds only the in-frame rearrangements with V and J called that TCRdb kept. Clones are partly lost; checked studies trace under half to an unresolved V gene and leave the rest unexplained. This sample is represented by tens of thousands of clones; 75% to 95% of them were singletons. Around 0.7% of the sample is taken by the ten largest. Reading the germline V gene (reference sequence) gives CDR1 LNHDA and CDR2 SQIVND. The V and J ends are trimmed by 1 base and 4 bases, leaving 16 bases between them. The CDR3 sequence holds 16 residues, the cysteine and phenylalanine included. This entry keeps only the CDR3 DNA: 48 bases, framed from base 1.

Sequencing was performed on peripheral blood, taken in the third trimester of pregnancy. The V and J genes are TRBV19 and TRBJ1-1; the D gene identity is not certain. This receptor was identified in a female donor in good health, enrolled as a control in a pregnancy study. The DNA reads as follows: TGTGCCAGTAGTATAGGGGGAGACCATACGGCCACTGAAGCTTTCTTT. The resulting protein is CASSIGGDHTATEAFF.